A single sample is the source of the 4 T cell receptor beta chains below, sequenced in a study of blood T cell repertoires in COVID-19. Here immunoSEQ multiplex PCR was the method, and the copy in TCRdb shows in-frame clones only, minus some. The sample yields approximately 75,000 clones, roughly 80% seen once. Sequencing was performed on peripheral blood. All receptors derive from a woman aged 80 or over with acute or convalescent COVID-19.

This clone was picked up a small number of times. J is TRBJ1-5 and V is TRBV6-5; 7 bases map to TRBD1. Germline CDR1 is MNHEY and CDR2 is SVGAGI. J lost 5 bases, V lost 6 bases, and 7 bases had no gene match. This CDR3 contains 14 residues. CDR3 DNA: TGTGCCAGCAGAAGACAGGGTCCCGATCAGCCCCAGCATTTT. This codes for CASRRQGPDQPQHF.

The rearrangement links TRBV11-1 to TRBJ2-2; 8 nucleotides align to TRBD1. The germline V gene has CDR1 SGHAT and CDR2 FQDESV (reference sequence). Trimming at V came to 5 bases and at J to 1 base, leaving 3 bases not matched to a gene. The CDR3 sequence is 15 residues long. Written as DNA, the CDR3 is TGTGCCAGCAGCAGGGGACAGGTGAACACCGGGGAGCTGTTTTTT. It yields the protein CASSRGQVNTGELFF. The complete variable domain, with remaining parts taken from reference TRBV11-1 and TRBJ2-2, reads EAEVAQSPRYKITEKSQAVAFWCDPISGHATLYWYRQILGQGPELLVQFQDESVVDDSQLPKDRFSAERLKGVDSTLKIQPAELGDSAMYLCASSRGQVNTGELFFGEGSRLTVL.

CDR3 region: CASSLASGRGDEQYF. The CDR3 nucleotides read TGTGCCAGCAGCTTAGCTTCGGGCAGGGGAGACGAGCAGTACTTC. The chain carries TRBV7-6 and TRBJ2-7, with D tentatively TRBD1 (6 bases). V lost 0 bases and J lost 5, with 14 bases in between. CDR1 and CDR2 (germline): SGHVS, FNYEAQ. This CDR3 is built from 15 residues.

This rearrangement joins TRBV11-2 to TRBJ1-1; D is undetermined. V lost 5 bases and J 2 bases, leaving 15 bases between the germline ends. This CDR3 has 15 amino acids. Germline values: CDR1 SGHAT, CDR2 FQNNGV. CDR3: CASSLSRVVNTEAFF. The CDR3, as DNA: TGTGCCAGCAGCCTTTCGAGGGTAGTAAACACTGAAGCTTTCTTT.